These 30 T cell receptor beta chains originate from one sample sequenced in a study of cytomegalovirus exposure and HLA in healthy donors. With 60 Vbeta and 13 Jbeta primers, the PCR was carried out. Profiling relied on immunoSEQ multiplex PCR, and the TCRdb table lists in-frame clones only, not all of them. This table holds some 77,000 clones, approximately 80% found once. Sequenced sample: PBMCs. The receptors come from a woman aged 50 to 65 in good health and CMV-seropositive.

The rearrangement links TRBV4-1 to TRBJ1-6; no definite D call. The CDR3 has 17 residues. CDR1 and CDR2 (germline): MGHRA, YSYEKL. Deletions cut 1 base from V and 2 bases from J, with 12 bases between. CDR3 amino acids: CASSQVPTIAYNSPLHF. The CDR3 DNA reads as TGCGCCAGCAGCCAAGTGCCGACAATTGCCTATAATTCACCCCTCCACTTT.

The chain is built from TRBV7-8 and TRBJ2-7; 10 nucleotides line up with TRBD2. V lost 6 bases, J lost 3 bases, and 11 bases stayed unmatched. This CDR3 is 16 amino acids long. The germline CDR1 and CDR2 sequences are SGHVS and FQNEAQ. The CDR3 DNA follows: TGTGCCAGCAGTTCATCGACTAGCGGGTTGATCTACGAGCAGTACGTC. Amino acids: CASSSSTSGLIYEQYV.

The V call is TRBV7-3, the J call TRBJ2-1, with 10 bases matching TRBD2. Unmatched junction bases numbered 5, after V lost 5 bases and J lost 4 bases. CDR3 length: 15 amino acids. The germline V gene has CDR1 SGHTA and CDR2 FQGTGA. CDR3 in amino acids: CASSEIAGGYNEQFF. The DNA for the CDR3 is TGTGCCAGCAGCGAAATAGCGGGAGGTTACAATGAGCAGTTCTTC. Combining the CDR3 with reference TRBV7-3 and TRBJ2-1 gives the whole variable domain GAGVSQTPSNKVTEKGKYVELRCDPISGHTALYWYRQSLGQGPEFLIYFQGTGAADDSGLPNDRFFAVRPEGSVSTLKIQRTERGDSAVYLCASSEIAGGYNEQFFGPGTRLTVL.

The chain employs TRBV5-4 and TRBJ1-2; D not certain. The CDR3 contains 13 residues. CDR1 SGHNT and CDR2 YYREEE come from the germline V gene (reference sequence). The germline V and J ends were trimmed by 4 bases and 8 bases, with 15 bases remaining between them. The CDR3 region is CASSRSREGGYTF. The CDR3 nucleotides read TGTGCCAGCAGCCGATCCCGGGAGGGAGGCTACACCTTC.

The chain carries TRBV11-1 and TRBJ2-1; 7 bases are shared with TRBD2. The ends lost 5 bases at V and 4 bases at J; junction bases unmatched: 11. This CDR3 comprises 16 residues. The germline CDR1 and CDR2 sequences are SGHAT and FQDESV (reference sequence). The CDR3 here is CASSPLMAGVYNEQFF. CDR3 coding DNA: TGTGCCAGCAGCCCCCTGATGGCGGGAGTTTACAATGAGCAGTTCTTC.

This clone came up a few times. CDR3 protein: CASSPLTLTDTQYF. The CDR3 region has the DNA TGTGCCAGCAGTCCCCTAACCTTAACGGATACGCAGTATTTT. The chain has TRBV6-6 and TRBJ2-3; D unclear. Germline V lookup: CDR1 MNHNY, CDR2 SVGAGI (reference sequence). Trimming left V 5 bases short and J 6 bases short, with 15 bases between. This CDR3 has 14 residues.

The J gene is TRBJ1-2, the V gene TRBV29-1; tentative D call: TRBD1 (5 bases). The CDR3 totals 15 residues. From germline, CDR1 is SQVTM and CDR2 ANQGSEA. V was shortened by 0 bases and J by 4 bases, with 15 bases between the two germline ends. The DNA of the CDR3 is TGCAGCGTTGAAGACACCCTAGGGGAGGGCTATGGCTACACCTTC. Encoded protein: CSVEDTLGEGYGYTF.

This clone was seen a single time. The CDR3 sequence is CASGGLAGSSYNEQFF. The CDR3, as DNA: TGCGCCAGCGGGGGACTAGCGGGGAGCTCCTACAATGAGCAGTTCTTC. The V gene is TRBV5-1, the J gene TRBJ2-1, with 13 bases matching TRBD2. This CDR3 comprises 16 residues. Germline-derived CDR1 and CDR2 are SGHRS and YFSETQ. J was trimmed by 0 bases and V by 7 bases; bases with no gene match: 4.

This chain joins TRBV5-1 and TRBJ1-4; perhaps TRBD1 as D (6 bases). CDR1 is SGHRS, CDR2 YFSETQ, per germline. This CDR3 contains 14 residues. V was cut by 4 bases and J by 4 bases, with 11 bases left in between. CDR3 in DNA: TGCGCCAGCAGCCCGGACAGCCATAATGAAAAACTGTTTTTT. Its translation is CASSPDSHNEKLFF.

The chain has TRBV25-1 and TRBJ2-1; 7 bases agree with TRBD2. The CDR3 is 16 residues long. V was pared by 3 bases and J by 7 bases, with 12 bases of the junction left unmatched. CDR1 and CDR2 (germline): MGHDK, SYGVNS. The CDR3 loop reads CASSDSLGGGINEQFF. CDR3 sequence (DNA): TGTGCCAGCAGTGATAGCCTAGGCGGGGGTATTAATGAGCAGTTCTTC.

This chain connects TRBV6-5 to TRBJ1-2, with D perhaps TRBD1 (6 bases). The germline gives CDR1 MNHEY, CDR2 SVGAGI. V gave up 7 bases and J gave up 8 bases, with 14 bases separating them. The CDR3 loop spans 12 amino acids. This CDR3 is CASKLIGGGYTF. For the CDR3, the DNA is TGTGCCAGCAAACTAATAGGGGGAGGCTACACCTTC.

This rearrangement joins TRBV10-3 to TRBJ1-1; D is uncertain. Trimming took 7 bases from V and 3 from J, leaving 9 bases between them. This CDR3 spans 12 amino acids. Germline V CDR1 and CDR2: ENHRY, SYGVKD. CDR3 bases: TGTGCCATCAACAACGGAGACACTGAAGCTTTCTTT. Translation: CAINNGDTEAFF.

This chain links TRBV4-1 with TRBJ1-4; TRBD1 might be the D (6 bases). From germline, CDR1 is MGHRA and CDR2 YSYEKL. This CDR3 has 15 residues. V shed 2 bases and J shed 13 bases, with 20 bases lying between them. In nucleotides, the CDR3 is TGCGCCAGCAGCCAAACCAGGGGCCCCTTAGGGGGACTGTTTTTT. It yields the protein CASSQTRGPLGGLFF.

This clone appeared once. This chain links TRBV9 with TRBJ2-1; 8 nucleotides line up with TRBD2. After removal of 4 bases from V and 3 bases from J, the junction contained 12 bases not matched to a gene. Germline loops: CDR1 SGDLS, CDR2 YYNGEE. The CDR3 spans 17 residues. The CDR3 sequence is CASSSSGGLAGYNEQFF. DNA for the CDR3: TGTGCCAGCAGCTCCAGTGGGGGGCTAGCGGGCTACAATGAGCAGTTCTTC.

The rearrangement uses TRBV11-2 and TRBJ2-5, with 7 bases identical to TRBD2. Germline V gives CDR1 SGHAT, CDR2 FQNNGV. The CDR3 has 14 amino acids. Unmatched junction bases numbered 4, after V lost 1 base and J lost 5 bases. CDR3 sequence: CASSLAAGVETQYF. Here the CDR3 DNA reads TGTGCCAGCAGCTTAGCCGCGGGAGTGGAGACCCAGTACTTC.

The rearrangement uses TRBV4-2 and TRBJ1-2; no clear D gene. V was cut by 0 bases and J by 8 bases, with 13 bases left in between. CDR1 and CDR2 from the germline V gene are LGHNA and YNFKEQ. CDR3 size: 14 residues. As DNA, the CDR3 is TGTGCCAGCAGCCAAGACCCATCATCAGGAGGCTACACCTTC. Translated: CASSQDPSSGGYTF.

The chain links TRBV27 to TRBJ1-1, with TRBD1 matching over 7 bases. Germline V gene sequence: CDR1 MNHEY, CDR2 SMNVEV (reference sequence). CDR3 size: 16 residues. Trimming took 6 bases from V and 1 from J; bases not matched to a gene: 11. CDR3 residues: CASRRTRQGPNTEAFF. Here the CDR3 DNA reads TGTGCCAGCAGGCGGACTCGACAGGGACCGAACACTGAAGCTTTCTTT.

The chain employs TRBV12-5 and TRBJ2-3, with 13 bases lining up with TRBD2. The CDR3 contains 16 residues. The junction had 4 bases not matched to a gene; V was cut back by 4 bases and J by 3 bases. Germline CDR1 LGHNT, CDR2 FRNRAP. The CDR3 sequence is CASGSGLAGATDTQYF. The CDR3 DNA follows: TGTGCTAGTGGTTCCGGACTAGCGGGAGCGACAGATACGCAGTATTTT.

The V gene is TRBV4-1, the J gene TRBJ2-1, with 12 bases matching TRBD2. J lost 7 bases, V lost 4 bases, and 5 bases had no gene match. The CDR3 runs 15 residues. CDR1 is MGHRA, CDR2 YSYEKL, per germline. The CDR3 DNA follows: TGCGCCAGCAGCCCTAGCGGGAGGGCCGGGAATGAGCAGTTCTTC. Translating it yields CASSPSGRAGNEQFF.

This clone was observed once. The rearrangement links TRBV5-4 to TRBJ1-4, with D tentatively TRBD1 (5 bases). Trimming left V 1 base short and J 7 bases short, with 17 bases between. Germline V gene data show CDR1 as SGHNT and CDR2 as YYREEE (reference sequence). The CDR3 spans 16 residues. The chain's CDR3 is CASSLQGRILGEKLFF. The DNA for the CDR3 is TGTGCCAGCAGCTTGCAGGGTAGGATATTGGGTGAAAAACTGTTTTTT.

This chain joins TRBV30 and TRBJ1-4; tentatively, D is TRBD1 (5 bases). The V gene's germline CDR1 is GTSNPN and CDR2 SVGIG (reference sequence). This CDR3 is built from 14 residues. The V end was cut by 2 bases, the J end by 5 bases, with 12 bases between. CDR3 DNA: TGTGCCTGGAGTCCAGGGCCCCCAAATGAAAAACTGTTTTTT. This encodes CAWSPGPPNEKLFF.

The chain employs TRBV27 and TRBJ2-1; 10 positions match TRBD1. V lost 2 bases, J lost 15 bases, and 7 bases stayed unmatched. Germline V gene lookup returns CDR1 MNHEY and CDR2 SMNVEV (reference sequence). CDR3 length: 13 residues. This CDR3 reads CASSLIRQGALFF. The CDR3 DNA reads TGTGCCAGCAGTTTAATACGACAGGGGGCGTTGTTCTTC.

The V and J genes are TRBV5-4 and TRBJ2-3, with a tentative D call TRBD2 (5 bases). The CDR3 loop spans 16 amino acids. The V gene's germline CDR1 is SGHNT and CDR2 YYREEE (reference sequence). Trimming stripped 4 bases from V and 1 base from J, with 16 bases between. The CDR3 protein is CASSQKEAAGTDTQYF. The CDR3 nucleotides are TGTGCCAGCAGCCAGAAGGAGGCGGCTGGCACAGATACGCAGTATTTT.

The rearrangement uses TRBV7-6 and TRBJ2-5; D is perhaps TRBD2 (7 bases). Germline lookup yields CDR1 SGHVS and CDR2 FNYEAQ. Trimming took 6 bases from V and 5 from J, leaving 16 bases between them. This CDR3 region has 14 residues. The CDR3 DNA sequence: TGTGCCAGCAGGGGAAGGGGGGGCCTGGAGACCCAGTACTTC. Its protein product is CASRGRGGLETQYF.

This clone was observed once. The CDR3 loop is CASRLSGVRAGELFF. In nucleotides, the CDR3 is TGTGCCAGCAGACTTAGCGGGGTGAGGGCCGGGGAGCTGTTTTTT. The rearrangement uses TRBV28 and TRBJ2-2; 8 bases fit TRBD2. Germline loops: CDR1 MDHEN, CDR2 SYDVKM. The J segment lost 6 bases and the V segment lost 6 bases, leaving 9 bases of the junction unmatched. CDR3 size: 15 residues.

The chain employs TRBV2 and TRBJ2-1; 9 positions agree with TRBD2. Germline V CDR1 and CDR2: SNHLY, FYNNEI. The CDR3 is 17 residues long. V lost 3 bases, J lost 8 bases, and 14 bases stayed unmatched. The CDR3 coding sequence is TGTGCCAGCAGTGAGTTATTGAGGGCTAGCGGGATATATGAGCAGTTCTTC. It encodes CASSELLRASGIYEQFF.

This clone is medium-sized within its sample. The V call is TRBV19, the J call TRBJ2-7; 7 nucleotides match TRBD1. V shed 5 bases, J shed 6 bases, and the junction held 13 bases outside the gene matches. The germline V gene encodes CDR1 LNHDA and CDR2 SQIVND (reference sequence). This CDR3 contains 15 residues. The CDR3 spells CASSLMTGPLSEQYF. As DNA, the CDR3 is TGTGCCAGTAGTTTGATGACAGGGCCCCTCTCCGAGCAGTACTTC.

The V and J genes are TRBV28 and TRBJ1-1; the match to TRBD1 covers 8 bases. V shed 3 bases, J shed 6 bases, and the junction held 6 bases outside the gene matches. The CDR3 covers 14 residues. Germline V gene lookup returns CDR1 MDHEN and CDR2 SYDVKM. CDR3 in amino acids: CASSFRTGTPEAFF. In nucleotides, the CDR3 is TGTGCCAGCAGTTTTCGGACAGGGACTCCTGAAGCTTTCTTT.

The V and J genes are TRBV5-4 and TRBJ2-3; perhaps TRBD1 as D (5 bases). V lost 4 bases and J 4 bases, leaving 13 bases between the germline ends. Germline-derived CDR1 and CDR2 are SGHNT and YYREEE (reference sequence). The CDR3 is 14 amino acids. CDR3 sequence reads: CASSPGQSPDTQYF. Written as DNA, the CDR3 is TGTGCCAGCAGCCCAGGACAATCGCCAGATACGCAGTATTTT.

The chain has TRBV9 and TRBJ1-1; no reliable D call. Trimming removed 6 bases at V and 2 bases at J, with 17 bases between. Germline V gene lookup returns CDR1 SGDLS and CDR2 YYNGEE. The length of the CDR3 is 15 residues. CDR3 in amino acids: CASTPMGRLNTEAFF. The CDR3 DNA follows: TGTGCCAGCACCCCGATGGGGAGATTAAACACTGAAGCTTTCTTT.